The 15 T cell receptor beta chains listed next were all sequenced from one sample in a study of T cells in Graves' hyperthyroidism and ophthalmopathy. RNA transcripts provided the source from which TCR beta CDR3 regions were amplified. Using the HTBI primer set, a first-round RT-PCR was run on the TCR CDR3. TCRdb used MiXCR to reprocess the multiplex PCR reads, holding one entry per CDR3 protein. This table has 200,000 to 250,000 distinct CDR3 sequences, around 20% appearing once. Sequencing was performed on blood. These receptors all stem from a man aged 35-49 years with Graves' hyperthyroidism.

On this clonotype: A clone one base away is much larger, so this may be a read error. The J gene is TRBJ2-1, the V gene TRBV9, with 12 positions matching TRBD2. Germline V CDR1 and CDR2: SGDLS, YYNGEE. The CDR3 extends over 16 amino acids. This CDR3 reads CAGSVQPSGGGYEQFF. The CDR3 DNA follows: TGTGCCGGCAGCGTTCAGCCTAGCGGGGGGGGGTATGAGCAGTTCTTC.

This clonotype was found many times. The chain employs TRBV7-2 and TRBJ2-5; no clear D. Trimming took off 2 bases at V and 0 bases at J, with 25 bases between the two ends. The CDR3 consists of 20 residues. In germline, CDR1 is SGHTA, CDR2 FQGNSA. The CDR3 here is CASSLLSFLTSQGNQETQYF. CDR3 DNA: TGTGCCAGCAGCTTACTCAGTTTTCTGACCTCCCAAGGGAACCAAGAGACCCAGTACTTC.

This clonotype has a handful of counts. This chain connects TRBV20-1 to TRBJ2-1; D is unclear. Trimming cost V 3 bases and J 5 bases, with 8 bases left between them. The CDR3 contains 12 residues. Germline CDR1 and CDR2: DFQATT and SNEGSKA (reference sequence). This chain's CDR3 is CSARLDNNEQFF. In nucleotides, the CDR3 is TGCAGTGCTAGGTTGGATAACAATGAGCAGTTCTTC.

In this sample, this clonotype turned up many times. The chain uses TRBV7-9 and TRBJ2-7, with 8 bases aligning to TRBD1. V dropped 5 bases and J dropped 2; count of bases not matched to a gene: 8. The germline V gene encodes CDR1 SEHNR and CDR2 FQNEAQ (reference sequence). The CDR3 is 15 residues long. The CDR3 loop is CASSVGTGTTYEQYF. CDR3 DNA sequence: TGTGCCAGCAGCGTCGGGACAGGAACAACCTACGAGCAGTACTTC.

The table lists this clonotype with many counts. J is TRBJ2-2 and V is TRBV7-2; 7 bases are shared with TRBD1. The V and J ends lost 5 bases and 1 base, in that order; junction bases with no gene match: 7. The CDR3 length is 16 residues. Germline-derived CDR1 and CDR2 are SGHTA and FQGNSA. CDR3 DNA: TGTGCCAGCAGCCCGTTCCGGACAGGGAACACCGGGGAGCTGTTTTTT. As protein: CASSPFRTGNTGELFF.

This clonotype appeared many times. The CDR3 here is CASSLSAAGDTQYF. The CDR3 DNA reads as TGTGCCAGCAGCTTAAGCGCGGCGGGCGATACGCAGTATTTT. The gene calls are TRBV7-2 and TRBJ2-3, with TRBD2 as a possible D gene (5 bases). The germline V gene encodes CDR1 SGHTA and CDR2 FQGNSA. CDR3 size: 14 residues. Trimming took 2 bases from V and 6 from J, leaving 12 bases between them.

At least ten counts were recorded for this clonotype. V is TRBV28 and J is TRBJ1-5, with TRBD1 matching over 7 bases. V trimming: 5 bases; J trimming: 0 bases; junction bases outside the gene matches: 16. CDR1 and CDR2 from the germline V gene are MDHEN and SYDVKM. The CDR3 sequence is 19 residues long. The CDR3 protein is CASSPLRGQLFSSNQPQHF. CDR3 bases: TGTGCCAGCAGTCCCTTGAGGGGACAGCTCTTTAGTAGCAATCAGCCCCAGCATTTT.

The chain has TRBV29-1 and TRBJ2-2; no definite D call. The CDR3 has 13 residues. The V end was cut by 4 bases, the J end by 0 bases, with 6 bases between. Germline assignment: CDR1 SQVTM and CDR2 ANQGSEA. The CDR3 loop reads CSVAHTNTGELFF. The CDR3 DNA reads TGCAGCGTTGCTCACACGAACACCGGGGAGCTGTTTTTT.

This clonotype was counted many times. This sequence joins TRBV20-1 and TRBJ2-1; 9 bases are shared with TRBD1. Germline loops: CDR1 DFQATT, CDR2 SNEGSKA (reference sequence). Germline trimming cut 5 bases from V and 10 bases from J; bases unmatched to any gene: 15. The CDR3 extends over 15 amino acids. CDR3 in DNA: TGCAGTGCTGGATCCCAGAGGACAGGGGAATTAGAGCAGTTCTTC. It encodes CSAGSQRTGELEQFF.

This clonotype was seen repeatedly, ten times or more. This chain connects TRBV6-2 or TRBV6-3 to TRBJ2-7; D possibly corresponds to TRBD1 (6 bases). V lost 2 bases and J lost 3, with 8 bases in between. This CDR3 comprises 13 residues. Germline V CDR1 and CDR2: MNHEY, SVGEGT. The DNA of the CDR3 is TGTGCCAGCAGTTACGGACAGAACTACGAGCAGTACTTC. Translating it yields CASSYGQNYEQYF.

This clonotype was seen only once. The chain is built from TRBV5-1 and TRBJ2-7; perhaps TRBD1 as D (6 bases). From germline, CDR1 is SGHRS and CDR2 YFSETQ. The CDR3 runs 14 residues. Trimming shortened V by 4 bases and J by 3 bases, and 14 bases separated the two germline ends. The CDR3 loop is CASSHPTGNYEQYF. CDR3 DNA: TGCGCCAGCAGCCACCCCACAGGGAACTACGAGCAGTACTTC.

This clonotype has a count of ten or more. The V and J genes are TRBV18 and TRBJ1-2; the D gene is possibly TRBD1 (5 bases). The CDR3 is made up of 13 amino acids. Trimming removed 9 bases at V and 4 bases at J, with 15 bases between. Germline V gives CDR1 KGHSH, CDR2 LQKENI. The chain's CDR3 is CASSREGRYGYTF. The CDR3 DNA is TGTGCCAGTTCGAGGGAGGGGCGCTATGGCTACACCTTC.

This clonotype was recorded at least ten times. This chain uses TRBV7-3 with TRBJ1-6; D gene uncertain. The CDR3 spans 13 residues. Deletions cut 2 bases from V and 10 bases from J, with 9 bases between. Germline values: CDR1 SGHTA, CDR2 FQGTGA. The CDR3 bases are TGTGCCAGCAGCTTATTGCGTAGCTCACCCCTCCACTTT. Its translation is CASSLLRSSPLHF. Supplemented by reference TRBV7-3 and TRBJ1-6, the full variable domain reads GAGVSQTPSNKVTEKGKYVELRCDPISGHTALYWYRQSLGQGPEFLIYFQGTGAADDSGLPNDRFFAVRPEGSVSTLKIQRTERGDSAVYLCASSLLRSSPLHFGNGTRLTVT.

The table lists this clonotype with many counts. The gene calls are TRBV30 and TRBJ2-7; D perhaps matches TRBD1 (6 bases). There are 14 residues in the CDR3. V lost 1 base to trimming and J lost 3 bases, with 13 bases between them. Per germline, CDR1 GTSNPN and CDR2 SVGIG (reference sequence). The CDR3 here is CAWSEDSTVYEQYF. The CDR3 bases are TGTGCCTGGAGTGAGGACAGCACGGTCTACGAGCAGTACTTC.

This clonotype was detected ten times or more. The rearrangement links TRBV7-6 to TRBJ2-3, with TRBD1 matching 8 bases. Losses at the gene ends were 5 bases for V and 2 bases for J; bases not matched to a gene: 9. Germline CDR1 and CDR2: SGHVS and FNYEAQ. The CDR3 sequence is 16 residues long. CDR3 protein: CASSPTRTGTTDTQYF. As DNA, the CDR3 is TGTGCCAGCAGCCCCACCCGGACAGGGACCACAGATACGCAGTATTTT.